These T cell receptor beta chains were read from a single sample in a study of vaccination and CD4 T cells after COVID-19. Antigens for these TCRs are unknown. TCRdb passed the PCR reads through MiXCR, listing each CDR3 protein once. The sample lists some 15,000 distinct CDR3 sequences; around 40% were seen once. The sample consisted of CD4+ T cells from blood, cultured in vitro, taken before SARS-CoV-2 vaccination. Receptors were obtained from a human donor who received a COVID-19 vaccine. Each CDR3 is given with its conserved first and last residue. D genes are given only for firm matches. Clone size is not always given. Where it is, it says once, few, many or a class for expanded clones.

clone_size,d_call,j_call,v_call,cdr3_nt,cdr3_aa
few,-,TRBJ2-5,TRBV6-1,TGTGCCAGCAGTGAAGAGACGGAGACCCAGTACTTC,CASSEETETQYF
-,-,TRBJ2-2,TRBV21-1,TGTGCCAGCAGCAAGGACGGGGAGCTGTTTTTT,CASSKDGELFF
-,-,TRBJ1-5,TRBV6-1,TGTGCCAGCAGTGAATGGGGTTATAGCAATCAGCCCCAGCATTTT,CASSEWGYSNQPQHF
few,-,TRBJ1-1,TRBV6-5,TGTGCCAGCAGTTACTCGACGCCAGGGAGGAACACTGAAGCTTTCTTT,CASSYSTPGRNTEAFF
-,-,TRBJ1-2,TRBV18,TGTGCCAGCTCACCCGAAGGTTGGCCCAGGGGCCTTTATGGCTACACCTTC,CASSPEGWPRGLYGYTF
-,TRBD1,TRBJ1-4,TRBV20-1,TGCAGTGCTAGAGATGGGACAGCTGAAAAACTGTTTTTT,CSARDGTAEKLFF
-,-,TRBJ1-1,TRBV7-3,TGTGCCAGCAGCTTATTGAGGAACACTGAAGCTTTCTTT,CASSLLRNTEAFF
medium-sized,-,TRBJ1-5,TRBV24-1,TGTGCCACCAGTGACAGGGTTGGGCTTCAGCCCCAGCATTTT,CATSDRVGLQPQHF
-,TRBD1,TRBJ1-6,TRBV12-3/TRBV12-4,TGTGCCAGCAGTTTAGGGAAGGGGGCTTATAATTCACCCCTCCACTTT,CASSLGKGAYNSPLHF
few,TRBD1,TRBJ2-5,TRBV12-3/TRBV12-4,TGTGCCAGCAAGTCCCGCCGACAGGGGGTCTGGGAGACCCAGTACTTC,CASKSRRQGVWETQYF
few,TRBD1,TRBJ2-7,TRBV20-1,TGCAGTGCGTGGACAGGGGGAGGGAACGAGCAGTACTTC,CSAWTGGGNEQYF
-,TRBD2,TRBJ2-2,TRBV7-9,TGTGCCAGCAGCTTTGCGGGACTAGCGGGACGGAACACCGGGGAGCTGTTTTTT,CASSFAGLAGRNTGELFF